This T cell receptor beta chain was retrieved from a study of immune evolution from preneoplasia to lung adenocarcinoma. The study's findings and limits: From normal lung to invasive adenocarcinoma, top clone frequencies appeared to decrease. Normal lung had highest clonality; later lesions appeared denser, more diverse.

Germline lookup yields CDR1 MDHEN and CDR2 SYDVKM. The CDR3 has 17 residues. V lost 5 bases, J lost 1 base, and 10 bases stayed unmatched. Produced via immunoSEQ multiplex PCR; TCRdb's table is partial and in-frame only. The sample lists a few thousand clones, 65% to 80% occurring once. A word on this clone: The antigen remains unidentified.

The clonotype comes from a person aged 60-80 years with lung adenocarcinoma. Sequenced input: FFPE adjacent normal lung tissue. The chain links TRBV28 to TRBJ2-2, with 7 nucleotides matching TRBD2. CDR3 region: CASSPRGDYMNTGELFF. The CDR3 nucleotides are TGTGCCAGCAGTCCCCGAGGGGACTACATGAACACCGGGGAGCTGTTTTTT.